A single sample gave rise to the 25 T cell receptor beta chains below, sequenced in a study of neurological immune-mediated disorders. Via MiXCR, TCRdb re-called the 5' RACE reads, giving one row per CDR3 protein. The data show roughly 49,000 distinct CDR3 sequences, with about an eighth seen just once and roughly 4.3% held by the top ten. Time point of the sample: longitudinal time-point 2. The sequenced material came from PBMCs. Receptors originate from a male donor with HTLV-1-associated myelopathy (HAM/TSP).

This clonotype came up many times. The chain recombines TRBV20-1 with TRBJ1-5, with a tentative D call TRBD1 (6 bases). V was cut by 2 bases and J by 6 bases, with 11 bases left in between. Germline V gives CDR1 DFQATT, CDR2 SNEGSKA (reference sequence). The CDR3 runs 13 residues. CDR3 in amino acids: CSARTGPAQPQHF. CDR3 bases: TGCAGTGCTAGAACAGGGCCCGCTCAGCCCCAGCATTTT.

This clonotype was seen repeatedly, ten times or more. The chain couples TRBV5-1 to TRBJ1-2; TRBD1 aligns across 8 bases. The CDR3 length is 14 residues. The germline V gene has CDR1 SGHRS and CDR2 YFSETQ. V lost 3 bases to trimming and J lost 2 bases; unmatched junction nucleotides: 3. The CDR3 coding sequence is TGCGCCAGCAGCTCGGCAGGGGGCAACTATGGCTACACCTTC. This codes for CASSSAGGNYGYTF.

Ten or more counts support this clonotype. The chain uses TRBV9 and TRBJ2-7; D is possibly TRBD2 (5 bases). In germline, CDR1 is SGDLS, CDR2 YYNGEE. Between the trimmed V and J ends, which lost 0 bases and 5 bases, there was a span of 12 bases. This CDR3 has 14 residues. CDR3 bases: TGTGCCAGCAGCGTAGCACCCACGAGGGACGAGCAGTACTTC. It specifies CASSVAPTRDEQYF.

This clonotype was seen ten or more times. J is TRBJ2-7 and V is TRBV9; tentatively, D is TRBD1 (5 bases). This CDR3 is 15 amino acids long. The V and J ends lost 1 base and 3 bases respectively, with 14 bases between them. The V gene's germline CDR1 is SGDLS and CDR2 YYNGEE. The CDR3 region is CASSVTPRASYEQYF. The CDR3 nucleotides read TGTGCCAGCAGCGTAACGCCCAGGGCAAGCTACGAGCAGTACTTC. The whole variable domain, filled in from reference TRBV9 and TRBJ2-7, reads DSGVTQTPKHLITATGQRVTLRCSPRSGDLSVYWYQQSLDQGLQFLIQYYNGEERAKGNILERFSAQQFPDLHSELNLSSLELGDSALYFCASSVTPRASYEQYFGPGTRLTVT.

This clonotype was found many times. J is TRBJ1-5 and V is TRBV5-1; TRBD1 agrees at 11 bases. The length of the CDR3 is 16 residues. Losses at the gene ends were 0 bases for V and 8 bases for J; bases not matched to a gene: 7. Germline assignment: CDR1 SGHRS and CDR2 YFSETQ. CDR3 nucleotides: TGCGCCAGCAGCTTGGGGCTTGGACAGGGGGCTGAGCCCCAGCATTTT. Translated, it gives CASSLGLGQGAEPQHF.

In its sample, this clonotype is medium-sized (0.01 to 0.1%). This rearrangement joins TRBV7-2 to TRBJ2-3; a possible D gene is TRBD2 (6 bases). Trimming took off 3 bases at V and 0 bases at J, with 13 bases between the two ends. The CDR3 consists of 16 residues. From germline, CDR1 is SGHTA and CDR2 FQGNSA. The CDR3 loop is CASSFRVSGSTDTQYF. The CDR3 DNA reads as TGTGCCAGCAGCTTCAGGGTTAGCGGCAGCACAGATACGCAGTATTTT.

This clonotype was detected many times. The rearrangement joins TRBV27 to TRBJ1-5; D may be TRBD1 (6 bases). The CDR3 loop spans 15 amino acids. The V end was cut by 0 bases, the J end by 6 bases, with 12 bases between. CDR1 is MNHEY, CDR2 SMNVEV, per germline (reference sequence). The DNA for the CDR3 is TGTGCCAGCAGTTTATCGGGGGGGGCAAGTCAGCCCCAGCATTTT. Translation gives CASSLSGGASQPQHF.

This clonotype was detected only a few times. The V gene is TRBV7-9, the J gene TRBJ2-7, with 7 bases that match TRBD1. CDR1 SEHNR and CDR2 FQNEAQ come from the germline V gene (reference sequence). J gave up 3 bases and V 2 bases, and 4 bases lay outside the gene matches. The CDR3 runs to 14 residues. CDR3 loop: CASSLRGPVYEQYF. For the CDR3, the DNA is TGTGCCAGCAGCTTAAGGGGGCCCGTCTACGAGCAGTACTTC.

To note about this clonotype: It is unclear where the CDR3 begins or ends on the DNA, so no DNA is shown, and the CDR3 is as TCRdb lists it. The chain links TRBV7-6 to TRBJ2-5; the D call of TRBD2 is as the table states it, not checked on the DNA. CDR1 and CDR2 from the germline V gene are SGHVS and FNYEAQ. The CDR3 has 20 residues if both end residues are counted. CDR3 region: CASSFYICSAMVRTGGTQYF.

The table lists this clonotype with a count of one. This chain joins TRBV12-3 or TRBV12-4 and TRBJ2-7; tentatively, D is TRBD1 (6 bases). The CDR3 contains 14 residues. V lost 6 bases, J lost 4 bases, and 16 bases lay in between. Here the CDR3 reads CASSHRERGYEQYF. DNA for the CDR3: TGTGCCAGCAGCCACAGGGAAAGAGGATACGAGCAGTACTTC.

This clonotype has a count of ten or more. The V gene is TRBV5-1, the J gene TRBJ1-1; D is perhaps TRBD1 (5 bases). CDR3 size: 15 residues. V was shortened by 3 bases and J by 4 bases, with 16 bases between the two germline ends. CDR1 is SGHRS and CDR2 is YFSETQ in the germline V gene. DNA of the CDR3: TGCGCCAGCAGCTGGGATCGGGGGTTCGGCACTGAAGCTTTCTTT. Translation: CASSWDRGFGTEAFF.

The table lists this clonotype with a few counts. The V gene is TRBV2, the J gene TRBJ1-5; a weak D match, TRBD1 (6 bases). The ends were cut back, 6 bases at V and 3 bases at J, with 15 bases in the middle. Germline loops: CDR1 SNHLY, CDR2 FYNNEI. This CDR3 spans 15 amino acids. The CDR3 region has the DNA TGTGCCAGCAGGCTCAAACAGGGATTCAATCAGCCCCAGCATTTT. Amino acid sequence: CASRLKQGFNQPQHF.

In its sample, this clonotype was seen many times. The rearrangement joins TRBV5-6 to TRBJ2-1; the match to TRBD2 covers 7 bases. V gave up 4 bases and J gave up 4 bases; unmatched junction bases: 2. CDR1 is SGHDT and CDR2 is YYEEEE in the germline V gene. This CDR3 has 13 residues. CDR3 loop: CASSTGGYNEQFF. DNA of the CDR3: TGTGCCAGCAGCACCGGGGGGTACAATGAGCAGTTCTTC.

This clonotype occurred many times. CDR3 in amino acids: CASRLAAETQYF. In DNA form, the CDR3 reads TGTGCCAGCAGACTAGCGGCAGAGACCCAGTACTTC. The genes are TRBV12-3 or TRBV12-4 and TRBJ2-5, with 8 bases aligning to TRBD2. V gave up 6 bases and J gave up 4 bases; unmatched junction bases: 1. The CDR3 loop spans 12 amino acids.

In its sample, this clonotype was seen many times. This rearrangement joins TRBV29-1 to TRBJ2-1; TRBD1 agrees at 8 bases. Germline V gene data show CDR1 as SQVTM and CDR2 as ANQGSEA. The CDR3 has 14 residues. Unmatched junction bases numbered 8, after V lost 6 bases and J lost 4 bases. The CDR3 protein is CSVRWTGTYNEQFF. CDR3 nucleotide sequence: TGCAGCGTGAGATGGACAGGGACTTACAATGAGCAGTTCTTC.

This clonotype was seen at least ten times. V is TRBV20-1 and J is TRBJ2-7; TRBD1 is a possible D gene (6 bases). Germline V CDR1 and CDR2: DFQATT, SNEGSKA (reference sequence). The CDR3 is 13 residues long. V lost 5 bases to trimming and J lost 3 bases, with 14 bases between them. CDR3 coding DNA: TGCAGTGCTCCAGGACAGATTAACTACGAGCAGTACTTC. Its translation: CSAPGQINYEQYF.

The sample holds many counts of this clonotype. The chain has TRBV20-1 and TRBJ1-3; perhaps TRBD1 as D (5 bases). Trimming shortened V by 3 bases and J by 2 bases, and 20 bases separated the two germline ends. CDR1 is DFQATT and CDR2 is SNEGSKA in the germline V gene (reference sequence). The CDR3 is 17 amino acids. For the CDR3, the DNA is TGCAGTGCTAGTTCATCCGCCCAAGGGGCGGCTGGAAACACCATATATTTT. Translation: CSASSSAQGAAGNTIYF.

This clonotype appeared many times. The chain employs TRBV28 and TRBJ2-5, with D hard to call. The germline V and J ends were trimmed by 5 bases and 1 base, with 5 bases remaining between them. From germline, CDR1 is MDHEN and CDR2 SYDVKM. The CDR3 extends over 12 amino acids. Here the CDR3 DNA reads TGTGCCAGCAGTACGGTCCAAGAGACCCAGTACTTC. Its translation: CASSTVQETQYF.

This clonotype was counted many times. The V and J genes are TRBV7-2 and TRBJ2-1; D call uncertain. This CDR3 spans 13 amino acids. V lost 2 bases and J lost 3, with 5 bases in between. Germline CDR1 reads SGHTA; CDR2 reads FQGNSA. DNA of the CDR3: TGTGCCAGCAGCTTATTTGGCTACAATGAGCAGTTCTTC. This encodes CASSLFGYNEQFF.

This clonotype was picked up many times. The chain is built from TRBV9 and TRBJ1-6; D might be TRBD1 (5 bases). The CDR3 sequence is 17 residues long. V gave up 4 bases and J gave up 0 bases, with 14 bases separating them. Germline V CDR1 and CDR2: SGDLS, YYNGEE. CDR3 amino acids: CASSSGTVSSYNSPLHF. CDR3 sequence (DNA): TGTGCCAGCAGCTCTGGGACGGTGAGCTCCTATAATTCACCCCTCCACTTT.

This clonotype was recorded many times. The chain combines TRBV12-3 or TRBV12-4 with TRBJ2-7, with D perhaps TRBD1 or TRBD2 (5 bases each). Between the trimmed V and J ends, which lost 5 bases and 0 bases, there was a span of 11 bases. The CDR3 sequence is 14 residues long. Here the CDR3 reads CASSRDGTSYEQYF. As DNA, the CDR3 is TGTGCCAGCAGTCGGGACGGTACCTCCTACGAGCAGTACTTC.

This clonotype occurred many times. The chain has TRBV12-3 or TRBV12-4 and TRBJ2-2, with TRBD1 matching over 7 bases. The trim removed 5 bases at V and 4 bases at J, leaving 4 bases unmatched. CDR3 length equals 14 residues. CDR3 coding DNA: TGTGCCAGCAGTCTCACAGGGGTCACCGGGGAGCTGTTTTTT. Protein: CASSLTGVTGELFF.

There are many counts of this clonotype. The rearrangement joins TRBV15 to TRBJ2-5, with D uncertain. The germline V gene has CDR1 LNHNV and CDR2 YYDKDF (reference sequence). Trimming cost V 2 bases and J 2 bases, with 6 bases left between them. This CDR3 has 13 amino acids. In DNA, the CDR3 is TGTGCCACCAGCAGACAGCTACAAGAGACCCAGTACTTC. This translates into CATSRQLQETQYF.

This clonotype was picked up many times. CDR3 nucleotides: TGTGCCAGCAGCTTGCAAAGTTCCTCTGGAAACACCATATATTTT. Encoded protein: CASSLQSSSGNTIYF. The chain links TRBV7-6 to TRBJ1-3; D remains ambiguous. In germline, CDR1 is SGHVS, CDR2 FNYEAQ. CDR3 length: 15 amino acids. V was trimmed by 3 bases and J by 0 bases, leaving 9 bases between them.

This clonotype was counted ten times or more. The gene calls are TRBV5-1 and TRBJ1-3; D remains unclear. The CDR3 consists of 16 residues. The V gene lost 1 base and the J gene lost 0 bases, with 11 bases spanning the gap. Looked up from germline, CDR1 is SGHRS and CDR2 is YFSETQ. The CDR3 loop reads CASSLLPPFSGNTIYF. The CDR3 DNA sequence: TGCGCCAGCAGCTTGTTACCTCCGTTCTCTGGAAACACCATATATTTT.